This TCR beta chain is drawn from a study of blood T cell repertoires in COVID-19 (dated by TCRdb to about 2020). Background on the whole study: The collaborator samples originated in the United States, Italy and Spain and spanned the acute and convalescent phases of COVID-19. Deeply sampled blood TCRbeta repertoires from subjects exposed to, actively infected with, or recovered from COVID-19 were included in the dataset. The repertoires were made available in a free public database intended to serve as a resource for research on the immune response to SARS-CoV-2. The sample metadata nearly always contained a de-identified subject ID, COVID-19 status, age in years and sex. Samples came from the ongoing ImmuneRACE study (first 160 participants) plus 1,254 subjects from 6 global collaborators. The material from the prospective study consisted of cDNA or gDNA derived from T cells, B-cell-depleted T cells, or PBMCs. Where available, HLA class I and class II types were obtained from metadata supplied by the sample provider rather than from assay-based typing.

Via the germline V gene, CDR1 is SGHRS and CDR2 YFSETQ. The CDR3 runs 16 amino acids, cysteine and phenylalanine included. Here the CDR3 DNA is all that survives: 48 bases in frame from base 1. Trimming takes 4 bases off V and 1 base off J; junction bases not matched to a gene: 8. Regarding this clone: The clone's antigen remains unknown. No much larger clone exists at a distance of one base, and base qualities are not known.

The immunoSEQ Assay, a bias-controlled multiplex PCR, was used to amplify TCRbeta CDR3 regions from genomic DNA. The authors' pipeline ran thus. Nucleated cell counts per sample were estimated from amplification of reference gene primers within the assay. Sequence reads were collapsed and filtered to measure the absolute abundance of every unique TCRbeta CDR3 rearrangement. For each sample, productive Simpson clonality was calculated as the square root of Simpson's diversity index across productive rearrangements. The clones in this table, taken by TCRdb from immuneACCESS, are in-frame only. Not every clone is retained; where verified, under half of the shortfall comes from an unresolved V gene, and the cause of the rest is unknown. The DNA was the basis for D and trimming; V, J and clone size are from that table. The table for this sample lists roughly 270,000 clones; 85% of them were counted only once. 2% to 3% of the sample lies in the top ten.

Participants in the prospective study were aged roughly 18 to 100 years, lived in 20 to 30 United States geographic areas, and enrolled through a virtual design. In the prospective study, cohorts were assigned on the basis of participant-reported clinical history obtained from a screening survey and a study questionnaire. Recovered participants in ImmuneRACE Cohort 3 were defined as having two consecutive negative NP/OP PCR tests, clearance from a healthcare professional, or resolution of symptoms. Each participant in the prospective study had whole blood, serum and a nasopharyngeal or oropharyngeal swab collected by mobile phlebotomists. Additional blood draws and questionnaires over an approximately two-month period could optionally be provided by prospective study participants. Before DNA extraction, blood samples from the prospective study were shipped at room temperature or frozen. Overall study results and their limits: Clinical and demographic metadata were provided uncurated, with the amount varying by source and participant.

The TCR originated in a woman aged 45-65 years who had recovered from COVID-19. Recombination linked TRBV5-1 to TRBJ2-3; the junction holds 8 bases that match TRBD2. Sequencing was done on a sample of PBMCs or T cells enriched from blood (not recorded which). The DNA sequence is TGCGCCAGCAGCAGAAATTCGGGGGGGCGCACAGATACGCAGTATTTT. Its translation is CASSRNSGGRTDTQYF.